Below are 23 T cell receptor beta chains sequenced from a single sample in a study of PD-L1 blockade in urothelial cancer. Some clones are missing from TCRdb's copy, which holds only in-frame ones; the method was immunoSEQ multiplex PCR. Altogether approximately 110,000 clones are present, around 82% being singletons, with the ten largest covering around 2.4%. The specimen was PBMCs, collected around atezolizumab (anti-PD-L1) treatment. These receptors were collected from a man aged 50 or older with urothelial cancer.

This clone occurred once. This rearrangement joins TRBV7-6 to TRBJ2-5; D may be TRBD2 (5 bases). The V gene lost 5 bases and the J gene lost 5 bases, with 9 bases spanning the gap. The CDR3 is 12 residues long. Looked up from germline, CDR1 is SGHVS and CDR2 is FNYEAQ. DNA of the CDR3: TGTGCCAGCAGCCCGAGGGTGGAGACCCAGTACTTC. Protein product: CASSPRVETQYF.

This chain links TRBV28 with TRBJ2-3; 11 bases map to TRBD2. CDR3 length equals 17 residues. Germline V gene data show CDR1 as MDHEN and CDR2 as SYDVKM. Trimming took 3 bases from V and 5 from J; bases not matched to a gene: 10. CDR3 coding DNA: TGTGCCAGCAGTTTCACTAGCGGGAGCAATAGCCGAGATACGCAGTATTTT. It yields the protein CASSFTSGSNSRDTQYF.

This chain's CDR3 is CASSELLAGRNNEQFF. The DNA of the CDR3 is TGTGCCAGCAGTGAACTGCTAGCGGGTCGAAACAATGAGCAGTTCTTC. V gene TRBV6-1 combines with J gene TRBJ2-1, with 8 bases matching TRBD2. The CDR3 is 16 residues long. J was trimmed by 5 bases and V by 2 bases; bases with no gene match: 8. Germline CDR1 is MNHNS and CDR2 is SASEGT.

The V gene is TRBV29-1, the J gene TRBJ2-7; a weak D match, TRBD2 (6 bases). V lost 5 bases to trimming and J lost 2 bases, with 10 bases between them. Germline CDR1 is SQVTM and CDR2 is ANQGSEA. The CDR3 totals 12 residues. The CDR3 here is CSVLGGTYEQYF. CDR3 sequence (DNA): TGCAGCGTTTTAGGAGGGACCTACGAGCAGTACTTC.

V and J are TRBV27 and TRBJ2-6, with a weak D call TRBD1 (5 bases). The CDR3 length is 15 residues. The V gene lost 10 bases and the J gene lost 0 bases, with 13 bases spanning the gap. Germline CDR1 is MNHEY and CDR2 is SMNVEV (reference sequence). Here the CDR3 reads CATTWTISGANVLTF. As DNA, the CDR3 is TGTGCCACCACCTGGACAATCTCTGGGGCCAACGTCCTGACTTTC.

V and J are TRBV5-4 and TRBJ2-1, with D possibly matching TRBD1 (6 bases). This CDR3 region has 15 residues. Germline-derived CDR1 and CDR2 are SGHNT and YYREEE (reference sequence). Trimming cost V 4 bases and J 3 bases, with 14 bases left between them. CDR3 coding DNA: TGTGCCAGCAGCCTAGAACAGGGCGGCTACAATGAGCAGTTCTTC. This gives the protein CASSLEQGGYNEQFF.

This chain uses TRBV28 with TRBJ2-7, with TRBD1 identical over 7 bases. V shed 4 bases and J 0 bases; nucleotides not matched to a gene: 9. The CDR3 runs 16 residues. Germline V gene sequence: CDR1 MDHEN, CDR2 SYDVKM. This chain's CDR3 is CASSSPGTVISYEQYF. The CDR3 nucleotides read TGTGCCAGCAGTTCCCCAGGGACAGTGATCTCCTACGAGCAGTACTTC.

This CDR3 reads CASSLSNREWETQYF. CDR3 nucleotides: TGTGCCAGCAGCTTATCAAACAGGGAATGGGAGACCCAGTACTTC. This chain links TRBV5-5 with TRBJ2-5; D might be TRBD1 (6 bases). The CDR3 sequence is 15 residues long. The germline V gene encodes CDR1 SGHKS and CDR2 YYEKEE (reference sequence). Trimming cost V 2 bases and J 5 bases, with 16 bases left between them.

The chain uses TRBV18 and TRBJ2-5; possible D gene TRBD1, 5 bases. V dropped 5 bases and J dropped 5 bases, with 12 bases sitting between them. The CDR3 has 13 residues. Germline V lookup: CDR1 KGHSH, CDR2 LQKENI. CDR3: CASSVEGVETQYF. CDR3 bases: TGTGCCAGCTCAGTCGAAGGGGTGGAGACCCAGTACTTC. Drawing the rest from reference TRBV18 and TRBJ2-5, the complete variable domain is NAGVMQNPRHLVRRRGQEARLRCSPMKGHSHVYWYRQLPEEGLKFMVYLQKENIIDESGMPKERFSAEFPKEGPSILRIQQVVRGDSAAYFCASSVEGVETQYFGPGTRLLVL.

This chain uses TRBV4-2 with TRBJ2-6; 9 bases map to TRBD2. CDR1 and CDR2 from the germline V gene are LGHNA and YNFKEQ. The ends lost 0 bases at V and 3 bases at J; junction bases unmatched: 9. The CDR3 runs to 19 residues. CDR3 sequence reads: CASSQESRGRVDGANVLTF. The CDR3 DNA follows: TGTGCCAGCAGCCAAGAGTCCCGCGGGAGGGTAGATGGGGCCAACGTCCTGACTTTC.

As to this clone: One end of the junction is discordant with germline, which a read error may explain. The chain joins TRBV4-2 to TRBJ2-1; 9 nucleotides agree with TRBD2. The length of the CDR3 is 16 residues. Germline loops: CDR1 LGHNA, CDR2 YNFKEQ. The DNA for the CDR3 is TGTGCCAGCAGCCAAGCCGGGACTAGCTCCAACAATGAGCAGTTCTTC. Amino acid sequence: CASSQAGTSSNNEQFF.

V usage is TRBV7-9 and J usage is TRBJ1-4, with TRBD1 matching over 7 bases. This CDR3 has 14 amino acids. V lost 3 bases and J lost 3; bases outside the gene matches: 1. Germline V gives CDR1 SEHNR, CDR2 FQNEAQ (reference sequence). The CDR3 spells CASSFRGANEKLFF. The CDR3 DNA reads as TGTGCCAGCAGCTTCAGGGGGGCTAATGAAAAACTGTTTTTT.

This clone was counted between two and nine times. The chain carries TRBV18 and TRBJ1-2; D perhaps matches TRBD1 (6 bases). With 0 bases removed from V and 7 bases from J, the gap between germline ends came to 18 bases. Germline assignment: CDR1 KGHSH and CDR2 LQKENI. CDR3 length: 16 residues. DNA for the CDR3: TGTGCCAGCTCACCACCGGCAGGGGTTGGAAGTGGTGGCTACACCTTC. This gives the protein CASSPPAGVGSGGYTF.

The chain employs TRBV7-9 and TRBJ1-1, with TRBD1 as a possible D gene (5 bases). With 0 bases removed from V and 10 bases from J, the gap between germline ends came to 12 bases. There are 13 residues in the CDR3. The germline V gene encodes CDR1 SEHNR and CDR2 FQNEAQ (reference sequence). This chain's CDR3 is CASSLAGQGSAFF. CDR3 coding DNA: TGTGCCAGCAGCTTAGCCGGGCAGGGCTCAGCTTTCTTT.

CDR3 residues: CASSLGAEKLFF. The CDR3 region has the DNA TGTGCCAGCAGCTTAGGGGCCGAAAAACTGTTTTTT. V usage is TRBV7-9 and J usage is TRBJ1-4; D gene ambiguous. Between the trimmed V and J ends, which lost 1 base and 8 bases, there was a span of 5 bases. This CDR3 has 12 residues. CDR1 is SEHNR and CDR2 is FQNEAQ in the germline V gene (reference sequence).

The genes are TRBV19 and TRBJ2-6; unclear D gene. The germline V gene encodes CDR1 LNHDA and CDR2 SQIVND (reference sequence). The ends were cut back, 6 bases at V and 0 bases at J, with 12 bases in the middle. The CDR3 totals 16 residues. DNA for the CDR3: TGTGCCAGTAGCCGATCAGCGATCTCTGGGGCCAACGTCCTGACTTTC. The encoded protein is CASSRSAISGANVLTF.

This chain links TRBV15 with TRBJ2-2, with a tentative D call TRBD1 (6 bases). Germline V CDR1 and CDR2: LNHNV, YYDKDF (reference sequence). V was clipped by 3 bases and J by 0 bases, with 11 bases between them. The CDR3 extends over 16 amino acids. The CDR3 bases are TGTGCCACCAGCAGGACAGGTCTGCCGAACACCGGGGAGCTGTTTTTT. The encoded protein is CATSRTGLPNTGELFF.

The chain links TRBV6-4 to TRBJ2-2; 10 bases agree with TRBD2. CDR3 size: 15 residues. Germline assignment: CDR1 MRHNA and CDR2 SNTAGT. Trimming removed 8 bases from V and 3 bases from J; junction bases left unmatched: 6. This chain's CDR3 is CASGPAGGYTGELFF. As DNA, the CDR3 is TGTGCCAGCGGCCCAGCGGGAGGGTACACCGGGGAGCTGTTTTTT.

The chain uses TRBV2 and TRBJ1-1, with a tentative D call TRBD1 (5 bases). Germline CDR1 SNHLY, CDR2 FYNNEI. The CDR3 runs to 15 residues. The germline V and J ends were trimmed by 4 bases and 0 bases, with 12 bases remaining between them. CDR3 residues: CASSAGGSLNTEAFF. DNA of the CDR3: TGTGCCAGCAGTGCTGGGGGGAGTTTGAACACTGAAGCTTTCTTT.

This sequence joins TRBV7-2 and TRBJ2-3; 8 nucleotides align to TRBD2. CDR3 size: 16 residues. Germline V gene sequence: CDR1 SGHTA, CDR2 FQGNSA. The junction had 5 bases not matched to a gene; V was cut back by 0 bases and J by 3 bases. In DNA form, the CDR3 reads TGTGCCAGCAGCTTAGCGGGGTCTAGCGGGACAGATACGCAGTATTTT. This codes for CASSLAGSSGTDTQYF.

The CDR3 here is CASSTGVSNYEQYF. CDR3 nucleotide sequence: TGTGCCAGCAGTACCGGGGTCTCCAATTACGAGCAGTACTTC. The V gene is TRBV28, the J gene TRBJ2-7; TRBD2 might be the D (5 bases). Trimming removed 5 bases at V and 4 bases at J, with 15 bases between. There are 14 residues in the CDR3. Germline V gene sequence: CDR1 MDHEN, CDR2 SYDVKM.

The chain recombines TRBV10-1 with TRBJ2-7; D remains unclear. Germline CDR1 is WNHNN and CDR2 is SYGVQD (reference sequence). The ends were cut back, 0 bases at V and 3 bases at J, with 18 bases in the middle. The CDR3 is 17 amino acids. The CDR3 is CASSESETDLMDYEQYF. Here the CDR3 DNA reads TGCGCCAGCAGTGAGTCGGAAACAGACCTTATGGACTACGAGCAGTACTTC.

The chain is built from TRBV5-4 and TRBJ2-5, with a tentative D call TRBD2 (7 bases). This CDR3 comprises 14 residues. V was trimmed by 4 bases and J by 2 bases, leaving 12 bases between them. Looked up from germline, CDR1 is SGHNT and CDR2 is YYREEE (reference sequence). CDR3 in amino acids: CASSGGGPQETQYF. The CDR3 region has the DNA TGTGCCAGCAGCGGGGGGGGGCCTCAAGAGACCCAGTACTTC.